The sequence of this TCR beta chain was determined in a study of cytotoxic CD8 clonotypes in ibrutinib-treated CLL. The wider study: Partial response occurred in around 24 patients and complete response in 2; at median about 6 years, approximately 14 remained remitted and approximately twelve progressed.

About this clone: Its specificity is not known.

Points from the study as a whole: Sustained-remission and progressing patients were not sampled at matched times.

Investigators sought sequencing depths of between 1 in 200,000 and 1 in 1 million T cells. TCRdb's table, derived via immunoSEQ multiplex PCR, lists solely in-frame clones and lacks some. Of 20,000 to 25,000 clones listed, approximately 71% were seen once; the top ten hold approximately 46%. The CDR3 length is 14 residues. Germline V gene lookup returns CDR1 SGHKS and CDR2 YYEKEE (reference sequence). The V gene end was trimmed by 4 bases and the J gene end by 2 bases; junction bases not matched to a gene: 4. V and J are TRBV5-5 and TRBJ2-7; 9 bases line up with TRBD1. The sequences come from PBMCs, collected after 12 months of ibrutinib treatment. The receptor comes from a human donor with chronic lymphocytic leukemia. CDR3 DNA: TGTGCCAGCAGCGTCGGGACAGGGCCCTACGAGCAGTACTTC. Its protein is CASSVGTGPYEQYF.